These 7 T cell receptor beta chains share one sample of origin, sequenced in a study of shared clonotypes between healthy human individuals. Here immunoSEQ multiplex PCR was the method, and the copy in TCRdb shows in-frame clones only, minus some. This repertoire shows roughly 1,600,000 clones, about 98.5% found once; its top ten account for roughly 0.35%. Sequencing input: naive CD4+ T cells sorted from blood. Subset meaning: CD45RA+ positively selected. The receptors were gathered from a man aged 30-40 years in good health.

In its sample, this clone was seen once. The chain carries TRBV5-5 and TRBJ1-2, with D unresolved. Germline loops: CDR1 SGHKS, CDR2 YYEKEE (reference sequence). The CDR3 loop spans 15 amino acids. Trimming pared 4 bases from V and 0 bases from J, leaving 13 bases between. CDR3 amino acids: CASSPPHRTNYGYTF. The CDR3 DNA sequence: TGTGCCAGCAGCCCACCGCACCGCACTAACTATGGCTACACCTTC.

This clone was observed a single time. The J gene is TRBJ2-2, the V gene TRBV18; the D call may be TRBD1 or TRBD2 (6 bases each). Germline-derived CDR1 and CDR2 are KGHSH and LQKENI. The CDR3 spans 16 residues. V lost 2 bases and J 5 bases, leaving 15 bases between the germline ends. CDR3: CASSPNWQGRTGELFF. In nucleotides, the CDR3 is TGTGCCAGCTCACCAAATTGGCAGGGGAGGACCGGGGAGCTGTTTTTT.

The CDR3 sequence: CASSSIGQGFQPQHF. The CDR3 coding sequence is TGTGCCAGCAGCTCCATTGGACAGGGATTTCAGCCCCAGCATTTT. The chain joins TRBV5-8 to TRBJ1-5; 8 bases agree with TRBD1. Trimming removed 3 bases from V and 6 bases from J; junction bases left unmatched: 8. The CDR3 is 15 amino acids. The germline CDR1 and CDR2 sequences are SGHTS and YDEGEE.

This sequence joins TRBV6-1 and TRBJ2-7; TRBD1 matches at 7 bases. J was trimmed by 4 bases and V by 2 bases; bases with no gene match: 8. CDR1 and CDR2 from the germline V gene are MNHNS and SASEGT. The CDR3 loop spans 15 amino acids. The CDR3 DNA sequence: TGTGCCAGCAGTGAATCCCCCGACAGGGTGTACGAGCAGTACTTC. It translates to CASSESPDRVYEQYF.

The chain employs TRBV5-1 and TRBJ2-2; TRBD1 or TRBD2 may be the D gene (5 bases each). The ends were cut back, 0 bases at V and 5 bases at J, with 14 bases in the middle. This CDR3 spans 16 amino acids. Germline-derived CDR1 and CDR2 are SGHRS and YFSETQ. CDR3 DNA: TGCGCCAGCAGCTTGGTAACGGGGCCGTTAACCGGGGAGCTGTTTTTT. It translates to CASSLVTGPLTGELFF. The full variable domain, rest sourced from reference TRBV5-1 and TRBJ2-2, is KAGVTQTPRYLIKTRGQQVTLSCSPISGHRSVSWYQQTPGQGLQFLFEYFSETQRNKGNFPGRFSGRQFSNSRSEMNVSTLELGDSALYLCASSLVTGPLTGELFFGEGSRLTVL.

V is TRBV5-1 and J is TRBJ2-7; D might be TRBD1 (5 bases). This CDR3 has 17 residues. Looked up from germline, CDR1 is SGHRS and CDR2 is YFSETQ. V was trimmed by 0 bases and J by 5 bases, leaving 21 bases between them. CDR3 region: CASSLAFATASDNEQYF. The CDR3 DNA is TGCGCCAGCAGCTTGGCCTTCGCGACAGCGTCGGATAACGAGCAGTACTTC.

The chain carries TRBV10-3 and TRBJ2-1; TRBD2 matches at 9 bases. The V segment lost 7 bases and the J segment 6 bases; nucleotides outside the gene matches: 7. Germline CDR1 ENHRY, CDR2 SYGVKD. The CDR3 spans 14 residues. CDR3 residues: CAIMTSGSGNEQFF. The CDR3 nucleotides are TGTGCCATCATGACTAGCGGATCCGGCAATGAGCAGTTCTTC.